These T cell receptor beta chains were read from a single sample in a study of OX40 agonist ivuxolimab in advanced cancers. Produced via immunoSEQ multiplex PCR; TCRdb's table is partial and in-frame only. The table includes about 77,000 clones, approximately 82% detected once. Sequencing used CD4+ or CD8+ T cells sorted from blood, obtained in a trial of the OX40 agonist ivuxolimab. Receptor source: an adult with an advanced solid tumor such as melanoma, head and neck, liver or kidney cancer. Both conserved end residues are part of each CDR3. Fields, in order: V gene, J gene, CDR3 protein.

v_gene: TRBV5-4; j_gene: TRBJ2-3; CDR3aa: CASSQSGSSTDTQYF
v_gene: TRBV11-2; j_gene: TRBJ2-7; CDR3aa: CASSTLAGGHEQYF
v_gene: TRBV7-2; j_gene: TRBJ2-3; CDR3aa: CASSAQAGGATDTQYF
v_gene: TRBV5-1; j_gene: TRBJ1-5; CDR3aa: CASSLDPTGNQPQHF
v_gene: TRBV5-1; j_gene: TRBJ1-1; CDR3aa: CASSLESPGRGAFF
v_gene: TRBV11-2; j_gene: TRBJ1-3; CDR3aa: CASSLGTLSGNTIYF
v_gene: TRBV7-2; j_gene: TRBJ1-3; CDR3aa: CASGVTSGNTIYF
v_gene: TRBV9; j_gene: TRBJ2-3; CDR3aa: CASSGQGGDTQYF
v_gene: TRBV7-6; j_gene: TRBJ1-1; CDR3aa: CASSARGGYTEAFF
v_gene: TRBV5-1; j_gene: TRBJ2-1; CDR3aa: CASSLRSGNPGDEQFF
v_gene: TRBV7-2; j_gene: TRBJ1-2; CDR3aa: CASSPVDGYTF
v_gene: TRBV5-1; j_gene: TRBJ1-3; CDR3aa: CASSSGSTEGGNTIYF
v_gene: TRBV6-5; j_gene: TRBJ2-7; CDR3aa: CASSYRSYEQYF
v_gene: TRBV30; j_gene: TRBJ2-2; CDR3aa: CACPPGQGNTGELFF
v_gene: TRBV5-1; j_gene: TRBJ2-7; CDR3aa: CASSLIPKSYEQYF
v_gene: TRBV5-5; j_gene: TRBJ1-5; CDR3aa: CASSPGTGNSEPQHF
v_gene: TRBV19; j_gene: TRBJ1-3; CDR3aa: CASSKQALSGAMGNTIYF
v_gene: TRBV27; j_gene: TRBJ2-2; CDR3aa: CASRRDPLNTGELFF
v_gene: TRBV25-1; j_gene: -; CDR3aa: CASSERLAGAYEQYF
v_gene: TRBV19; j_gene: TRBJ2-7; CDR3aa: CASSSGALPEQYF
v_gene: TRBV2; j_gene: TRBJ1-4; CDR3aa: CASRSGTQANEKLFF
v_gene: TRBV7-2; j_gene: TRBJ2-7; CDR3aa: CASSPRREGEQYF
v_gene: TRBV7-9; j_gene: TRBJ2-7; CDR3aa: CASSPRDRSYEQYF
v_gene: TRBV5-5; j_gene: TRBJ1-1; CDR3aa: CASNLWGSTEAFF
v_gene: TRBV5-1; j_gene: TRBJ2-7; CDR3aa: CASSSGTASYEQYF
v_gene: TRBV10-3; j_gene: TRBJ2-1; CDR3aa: CAIESGSSYNEQFF
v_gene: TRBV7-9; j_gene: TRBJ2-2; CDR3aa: CASSLAQNTGELFF